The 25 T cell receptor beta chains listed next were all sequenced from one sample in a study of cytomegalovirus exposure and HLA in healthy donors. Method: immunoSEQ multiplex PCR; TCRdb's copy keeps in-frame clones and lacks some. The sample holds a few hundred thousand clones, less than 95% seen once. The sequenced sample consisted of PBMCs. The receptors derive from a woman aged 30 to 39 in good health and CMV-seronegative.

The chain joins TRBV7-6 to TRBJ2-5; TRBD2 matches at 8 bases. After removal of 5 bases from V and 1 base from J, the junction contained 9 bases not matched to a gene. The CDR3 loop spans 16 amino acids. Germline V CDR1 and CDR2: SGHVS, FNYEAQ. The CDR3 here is CASSPPLAGLQETQYF. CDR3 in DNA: TGTGCCAGCAGCCCCCCTCTAGCGGGCCTCCAAGAGACCCAGTACTTC.

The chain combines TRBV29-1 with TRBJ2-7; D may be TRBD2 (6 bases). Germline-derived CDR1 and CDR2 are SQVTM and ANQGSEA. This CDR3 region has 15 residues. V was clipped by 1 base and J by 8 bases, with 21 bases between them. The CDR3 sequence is CSVEGGDTISYQQYF. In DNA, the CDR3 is TGCAGCGTTGAAGGGGGGGATACCATCTCTTACCAGCAGTACTTC.

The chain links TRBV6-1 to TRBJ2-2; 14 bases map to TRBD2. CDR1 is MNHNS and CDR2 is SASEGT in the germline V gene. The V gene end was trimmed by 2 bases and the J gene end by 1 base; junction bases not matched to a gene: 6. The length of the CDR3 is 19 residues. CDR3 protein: CASSERTSGRFRNTGELFF. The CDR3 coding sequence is TGTGCCAGCAGTGAACGGACTAGCGGGAGGTTTCGGAACACCGGGGAGCTGTTTTTT.

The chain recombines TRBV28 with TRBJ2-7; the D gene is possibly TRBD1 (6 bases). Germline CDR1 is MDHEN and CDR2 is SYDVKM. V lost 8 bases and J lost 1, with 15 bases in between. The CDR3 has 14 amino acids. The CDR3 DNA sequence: TGTGCCAGCGGCTTACAGGGTTTATCCTACGAGCAGTACTTC. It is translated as CASGLQGLSYEQYF.

CDR3 DNA: TGCAGCGTTGACCCGCCGTACATGTCATCCAACAATGAGCAGTTCTTC. It yields the protein CSVDPPYMSSNNEQFF. The J gene is TRBJ2-1, the V gene TRBV29-1; D is unresolved. Germline CDR1 SQVTM, CDR2 ANQGSEA. The CDR3 contains 16 residues. V gave up 3 bases and J gave up 5 bases, with 20 bases separating them.

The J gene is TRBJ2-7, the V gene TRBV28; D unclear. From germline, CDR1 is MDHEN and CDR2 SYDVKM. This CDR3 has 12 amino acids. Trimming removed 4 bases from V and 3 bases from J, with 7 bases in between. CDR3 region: CASSSPFYEQYF. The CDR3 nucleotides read TGTGCCAGCAGTTCCCCTTTCTACGAGCAGTACTTC.

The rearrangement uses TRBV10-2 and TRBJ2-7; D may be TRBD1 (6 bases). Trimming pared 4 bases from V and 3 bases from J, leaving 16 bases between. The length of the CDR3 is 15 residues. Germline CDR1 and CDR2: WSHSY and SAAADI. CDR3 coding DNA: TGCGCCAGCAGTGGGGGGCAGCGTATAGGCTACGAGCAGTACTTC. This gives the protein CASSGGQRIGYEQYF.

For the CDR3, the DNA is TGTGCCAGCAGTGGTACCGGGACCGCCGCGGTTAGGAATGAGCAGTTCTTC. As protein: CASSGTGTAAVRNEQFF. The V call is TRBV2, the J call TRBJ2-1; either TRBD1 or TRBD2 may fit D (5 bases each). The CDR3 contains 17 residues. Trimming took off 4 bases at V and 7 bases at J, with 23 bases between the two ends. Germline lookup yields CDR1 SNHLY and CDR2 FYNNEI. The full variable domain, in which reference TRBV2 and TRBJ2-1 provide the parts outside the CDR3, is EPEVTQTPSHQVTQMGQEVILRCVPISNHLYFYWYRQILGQKVEFLVSFYNNEISEKSEIFDDQFSVERPDGSNFTLKIRSTKLEDSAMYFCASSGTGTAAVRNEQFFGPGTRLTVL.

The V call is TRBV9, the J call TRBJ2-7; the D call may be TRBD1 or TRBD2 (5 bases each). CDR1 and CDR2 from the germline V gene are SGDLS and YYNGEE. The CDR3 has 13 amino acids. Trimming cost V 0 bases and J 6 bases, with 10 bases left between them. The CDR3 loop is CASSVVAGSEQYF. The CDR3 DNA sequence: TGTGCCAGCAGCGTAGTTGCAGGGAGCGAGCAGTACTTC.

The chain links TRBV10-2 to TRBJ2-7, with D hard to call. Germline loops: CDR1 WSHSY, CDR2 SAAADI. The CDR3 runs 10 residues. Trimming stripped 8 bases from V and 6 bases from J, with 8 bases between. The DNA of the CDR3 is TGCGCCAGCCGGTCCAGCGAGCAGTACTTC. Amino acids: CASRSSEQYF.

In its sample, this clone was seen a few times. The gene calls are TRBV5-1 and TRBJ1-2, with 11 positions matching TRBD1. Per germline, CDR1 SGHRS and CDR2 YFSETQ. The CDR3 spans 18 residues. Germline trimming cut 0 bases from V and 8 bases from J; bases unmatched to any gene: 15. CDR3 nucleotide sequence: TGCGCCAGCAGCTTGGATGGACAGGGGGCACGCGGGACTAGGGGCTACACCTTC. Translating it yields CASSLDGQGARGTRGYTF.

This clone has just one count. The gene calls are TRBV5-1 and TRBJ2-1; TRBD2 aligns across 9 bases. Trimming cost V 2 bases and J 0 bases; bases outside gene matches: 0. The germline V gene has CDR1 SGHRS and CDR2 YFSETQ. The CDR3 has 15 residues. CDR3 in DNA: TGCGCCAGCAGCTTTAGCGGGAGCTCCTACAATGAGCAGTTCTTC. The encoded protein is CASSFSGSSYNEQFF.

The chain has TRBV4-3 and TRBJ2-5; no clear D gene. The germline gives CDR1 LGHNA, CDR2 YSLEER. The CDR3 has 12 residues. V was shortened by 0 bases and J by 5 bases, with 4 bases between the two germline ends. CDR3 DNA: TGCGCCAGCAGCCAAGACCGCGAGACCCAGTACTTC. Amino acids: CASSQDRETQYF.

DNA for the CDR3: TGTGCCAGTAGGGGGCCAGCCGACACCAACAATGAGCAGTTCTTC. Translated: CASRGPADTNNEQFF. The chain employs TRBV19 and TRBJ2-1; a possible D gene is TRBD1 (5 bases). The CDR3 loop spans 15 amino acids. CDR1 and CDR2 from the germline V gene are LNHDA and SQIVND (reference sequence). V lost 6 bases and J lost 5, with 17 bases in between. The complete variable domain, with remaining parts taken from reference TRBV19 and TRBJ2-1, reads DGGITQSPKYLFRKEGQNVTLSCEQNLNHDAMYWYRQDPGQGLRLIYYSQIVNDFQKGDIAEGYSVSREKKESFPLTVTSAQKNPTAFYLCASRGPADTNNEQFFGPGTRLTVL.

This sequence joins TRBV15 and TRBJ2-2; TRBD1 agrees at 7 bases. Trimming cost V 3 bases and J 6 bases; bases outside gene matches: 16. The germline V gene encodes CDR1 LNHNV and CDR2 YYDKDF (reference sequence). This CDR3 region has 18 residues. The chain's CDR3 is CATSSDRVVTTPPGELFF. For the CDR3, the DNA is TGTGCCACCAGCAGCGACAGGGTAGTGACAACACCCCCCGGGGAGCTGTTTTTT.

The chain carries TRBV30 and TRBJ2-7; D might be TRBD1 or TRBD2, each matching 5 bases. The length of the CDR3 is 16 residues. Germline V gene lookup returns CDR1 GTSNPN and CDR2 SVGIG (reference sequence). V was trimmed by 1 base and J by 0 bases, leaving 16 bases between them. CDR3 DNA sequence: TGTGCCTGGAGTGGGTTGGGACCGCTGAGCTCCTACGAGCAGTACTTC. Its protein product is CAWSGLGPLSSYEQYF.

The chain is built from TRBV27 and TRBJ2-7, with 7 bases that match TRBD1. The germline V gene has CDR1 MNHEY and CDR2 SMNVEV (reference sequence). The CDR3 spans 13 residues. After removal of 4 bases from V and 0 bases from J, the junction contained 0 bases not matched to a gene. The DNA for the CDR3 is TGTGCCAGCAGTTGGACAGGCTCCTACGAGCAGTACTTC. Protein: CASSWTGSYEQYF.

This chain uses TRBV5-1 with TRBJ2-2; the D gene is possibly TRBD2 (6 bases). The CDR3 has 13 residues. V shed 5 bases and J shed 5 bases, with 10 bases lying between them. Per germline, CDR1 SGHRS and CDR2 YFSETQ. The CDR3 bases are TGCGCCAGCAGGACTAGTCAGACCGGGGAGCTGTTTTTT. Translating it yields CASRTSQTGELFF. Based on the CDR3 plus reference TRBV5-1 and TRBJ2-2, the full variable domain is KAGVTQTPRYLIKTRGQQVTLSCSPISGHRSVSWYQQTPGQGLQFLFEYFSETQRNKGNFPGRFSGRQFSNSRSEMNVSTLELGDSALYLCASRTSQTGELFFGEGSRLTVL.

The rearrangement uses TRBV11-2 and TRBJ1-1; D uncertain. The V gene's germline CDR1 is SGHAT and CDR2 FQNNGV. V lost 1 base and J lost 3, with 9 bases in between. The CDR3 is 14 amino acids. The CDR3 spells CASSLVMGYTEAFF. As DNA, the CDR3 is TGTGCCAGCAGCTTAGTTATGGGGTACACTGAAGCTTTCTTT.

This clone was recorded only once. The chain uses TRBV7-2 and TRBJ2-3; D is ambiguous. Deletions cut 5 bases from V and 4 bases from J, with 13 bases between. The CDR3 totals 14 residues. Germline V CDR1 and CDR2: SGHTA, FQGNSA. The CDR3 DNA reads TGTGCCAGCAGCCCGAACTGGGCTCCAGATACGCAGTATTTT. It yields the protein CASSPNWAPDTQYF.

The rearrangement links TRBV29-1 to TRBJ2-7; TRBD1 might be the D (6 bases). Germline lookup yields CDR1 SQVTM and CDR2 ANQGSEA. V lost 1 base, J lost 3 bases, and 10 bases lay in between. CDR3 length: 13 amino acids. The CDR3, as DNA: TGCAGCGTTGAAGCCCCAGGGGACTACGAGCAGTACTTC. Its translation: CSVEAPGDYEQYF.

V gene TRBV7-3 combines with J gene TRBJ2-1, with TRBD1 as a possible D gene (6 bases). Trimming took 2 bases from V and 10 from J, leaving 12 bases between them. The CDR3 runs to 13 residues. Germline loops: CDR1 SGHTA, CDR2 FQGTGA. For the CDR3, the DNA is TGTGCCAGCAGCTTATCAGGGGTTGAAGAGCAGTTCTTC. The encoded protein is CASSLSGVEEQFF. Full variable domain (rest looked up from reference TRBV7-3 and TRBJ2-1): GAGVSQTPSNKVTEKGKYVELRCDPISGHTALYWYRQSLGQGPEFLIYFQGTGAADDSGLPNDRFFAVRPEGSVSTLKIQRTERGDSAVYLCASSLSGVEEQFFGPGTRLTVL.

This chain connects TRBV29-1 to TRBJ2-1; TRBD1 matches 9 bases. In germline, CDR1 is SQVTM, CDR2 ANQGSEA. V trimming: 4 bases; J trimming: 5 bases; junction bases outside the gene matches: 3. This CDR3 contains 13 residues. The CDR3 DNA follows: TGCAGCGTTGGGACAGGGGTGAACAATGAGCAGTTCTTC. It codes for CSVGTGVNNEQFF.

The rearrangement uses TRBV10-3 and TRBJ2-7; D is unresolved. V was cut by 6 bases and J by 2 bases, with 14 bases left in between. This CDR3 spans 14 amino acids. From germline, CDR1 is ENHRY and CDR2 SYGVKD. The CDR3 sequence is CAISPTPTPYEQYF. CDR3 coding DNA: TGTGCCATCAGCCCGACCCCTACCCCCTACGAGCAGTACTTC.

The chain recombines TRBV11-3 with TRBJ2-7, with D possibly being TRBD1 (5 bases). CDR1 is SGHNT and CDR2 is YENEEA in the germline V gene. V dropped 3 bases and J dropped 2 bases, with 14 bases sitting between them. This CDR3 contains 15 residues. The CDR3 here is CASSFAGHPTYEQYF. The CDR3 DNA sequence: TGTGCCAGCAGCTTTGCAGGGCACCCTACCTACGAGCAGTACTTC.